Each of the 12 T cell receptor beta chains below was sequenced from the same sample in a study of CD8 T cells in Susac syndrome. The authors reverse transcribed about 0.5 to 1 ug RNA with random hexamers. TCRdb re-analysed the immunoSEQ multiplex PCR reads in MiXCR, keeping a single row per CDR3 protein. The sample consists of approximately 150,000 distinct CDR3 sequences, approximately 96% of them appearing once. The specimen was CD4+ T cells from PBMCs. The source of these receptors is a human donor with multiple sclerosis.

This sequence joins TRBV9 and TRBJ1-5, with TRBD1 matching over 7 bases. Trimming at V came to 4 bases and at J to 7 bases, leaving 11 bases not matched to a gene. The CDR3 consists of 15 residues. Germline values: CDR1 SGDLS, CDR2 YYNGEE. The CDR3 loop is CASSSQGGPGQPQHF. CDR3 DNA sequence: TGTGCCAGCAGCTCGCAGGGGGGCCCTGGGCAGCCCCAGCATTTT.

The rearrangement joins TRBV29-1 to TRBJ1-1; no firm D call. CDR1 is SQVTM, CDR2 ANQGSEA, per germline. This CDR3 is built from 13 residues. V lost 7 bases, J lost 5 bases, and 17 bases lay in between. The CDR3 coding sequence is TGCAGCGCCGCCCAGTTTGTTAGAACTGAAGCTTTCTTT. Encoded protein: CSAAQFVRTEAFF.

The chain links TRBV27 to TRBJ1-5, with D tentatively TRBD1 (5 bases). The CDR3 length is 15 residues. Germline CDR1 is MNHEY and CDR2 is SMNVEV (reference sequence). Trimming stripped 5 bases from V and 6 bases from J, with 17 bases between. The CDR3 loop reads CASSPISGRGQPQHF. The DNA of the CDR3 is TGTGCCAGCAGTCCGATCTCGGGACGAGGTCAGCCCCAGCATTTT.

The J gene is TRBJ2-7, the V gene TRBV4-1; D is unresolved. The CDR3 is 19 amino acids. Germline V gene sequence: CDR1 MGHRA, CDR2 YSYEKL. V was shortened by 0 bases and J by 0 bases, with 21 bases between the two germline ends. The CDR3 nucleotides read TGCGCCAGCAGCCAAGACCCCGGCCCTGTGTTGAAACCCTCCTACGAGCAGTACTTC. Translating it yields CASSQDPGPVLKPSYEQYF.

The rearrangement uses TRBV9 and TRBJ1-4, with a possible D match to TRBD1 (6 bases). Germline V gene sequence: CDR1 SGDLS, CDR2 YYNGEE. V lost 4 bases to trimming and J lost 8 bases, with 15 bases between them. The CDR3 runs 14 residues. The CDR3 spells CASSTGTQGEKLFF. The CDR3 nucleotides are TGTGCCAGCAGCACCGGGACTCAGGGGGAAAAACTGTTTTTT.

The V gene is TRBV2, the J gene TRBJ1-5; D is undetermined. The CDR3 runs 14 residues. From germline, CDR1 is SNHLY and CDR2 FYNNEI. V was shortened by 4 bases and J by 4 bases, with 11 bases between the two germline ends. CDR3 DNA: TGTGCCAGCAGTGCCCAACTTGGTAATCAGCCCCAGCATTTT. This gives the protein CASSAQLGNQPQHF.

V is TRBV7-9 and J is TRBJ1-2, with D unresolved. Trimming stripped 0 bases from V and 7 bases from J, with 9 bases between. CDR3 length: 13 residues. Germline V CDR1 and CDR2: SEHNR, FQNEAQ (reference sequence). The CDR3 is CASSLATEVGYTF. DNA of the CDR3: TGTGCCAGCAGCTTAGCAACCGAGGTTGGCTACACCTTC.

V is TRBV5-1 and J is TRBJ1-1; no definite D call. Germline V gene lookup returns CDR1 SGHRS and CDR2 YFSETQ. V was shortened by 0 bases and J by 7 bases, with 10 bases between the two germline ends. This CDR3 has 13 amino acids. Here the CDR3 DNA reads TGCGCCAGCAGCTTGGCCGCTGGGGATGAAGCTTTCTTT. Residues: CASSLAAGDEAFF.

This chain connects TRBV24-1 to TRBJ2-5; TRBD1 matches 7 bases. Germline V gene data show CDR1 as KGHDR and CDR2 as SFDVKD. The CDR3 is 14 amino acids. Unmatched junction bases numbered 7, after V lost 6 bases and J lost 4 bases. This chain's CDR3 is CATSRQGLGETQYF. In DNA, the CDR3 is TGTGCCACCAGTCGACAGGGATTAGGAGAGACCCAGTACTTC.

The chain links TRBV7-6 to TRBJ1-2; the D is unclear. The CDR3 spans 13 residues. Per the germline V gene, CDR1 is SGHVS and CDR2 is FNYEAQ. V gave up 5 bases and J gave up 4 bases, with 11 bases separating them. Written as DNA, the CDR3 is TGTGCCAGCAGCCCATGGGAGGGCTATGGCTACACCTTC. The encoded protein is CASSPWEGYGYTF. Variable domain in full (rest from reference TRBV7-6 and TRBJ1-2): GAGVSQSPRYKVTKRGQDVALRCDPISGHVSLYWYRQALGQGPEFLTYFNYEAQQDKSGLPNDRFSAERPEGSISTLTIQRTEQRDSAMYRCASSPWEGYGYTFGSGTRLTVV.

The chain recombines TRBV20-1 with TRBJ2-3, with D uncertain. Germline assignment: CDR1 DFQATT and CDR2 SNEGSKA (reference sequence). The CDR3 runs to 15 residues. The V end was cut by 7 bases, the J end by 0 bases, with 17 bases between. This CDR3 reads CSVLTWGSSTDTQYF. The CDR3 DNA sequence: TGCAGTGTTCTCACATGGGGATCTAGCACAGATACGCAGTATTTT.

The rearrangement links TRBV2 to TRBJ2-7; 8 nucleotides match TRBD2. CDR1 SNHLY and CDR2 FYNNEI come from the germline V gene. CDR3 length: 16 amino acids. J gave up 5 bases and V 2 bases, and 11 bases lay outside the gene matches. The DNA for the CDR3 is TGTGCCAGCAGTGAAAAATGGTTAGCGGGAAGGAACGAGCAGTACTTC. Amino acids: CASSEKWLAGRNEQYF.